This TCR beta chain derives from a study of T-cell reconstitution after alpha-beta-depleted transplantation in children. Study conclusions and caveats: T-cell counts and diversity at one year post-transplant came mainly from newly produced T cells. Reports say that about two months after transplant, the alpha-beta T cells came out of several hundred graft clones that had expanded. Diversity of TCRbeta at day 60 was high in some patients, arising from surviving recipient T cells and thymic progenitors.

Preparing the TCRbeta library involved the use of unique molecular identifiers. TCRdb called the PCR reads again in MiXCR, with one record for every CDR3 protein. The sample shows roughly 340,000 distinct CDR3 sequences, under 20% of them seen only once. The germline CDR1 and CDR2 sequences are LGHNA and YSLEER. V dropped 0 bases and J dropped 3; count of bases not matched to a gene: 1. The CDR3 is made up of 15 amino acids. By sample share, this clonotype is medium-sized. What it binds is unknown. V and J are TRBV4-3 and TRBJ2-1; 8 bases map to TRBD2. The receptor's source is a male patient aged 2-15 years who had a stem cell transplant for acute lymphoblastic leukemia, so the T cells may come from the graft donor. The starting material was PBMCs, mostly from graft donor cells, obtained 360 days after TCRalphabeta/CD19-depleted stem cell transplant. The CDR3 reads CASSQELAVYNEQFF. CDR3 in DNA: TGCGCCAGCAGCCAAGAACTAGCGGTCTACAATGAGCAGTTCTTC.